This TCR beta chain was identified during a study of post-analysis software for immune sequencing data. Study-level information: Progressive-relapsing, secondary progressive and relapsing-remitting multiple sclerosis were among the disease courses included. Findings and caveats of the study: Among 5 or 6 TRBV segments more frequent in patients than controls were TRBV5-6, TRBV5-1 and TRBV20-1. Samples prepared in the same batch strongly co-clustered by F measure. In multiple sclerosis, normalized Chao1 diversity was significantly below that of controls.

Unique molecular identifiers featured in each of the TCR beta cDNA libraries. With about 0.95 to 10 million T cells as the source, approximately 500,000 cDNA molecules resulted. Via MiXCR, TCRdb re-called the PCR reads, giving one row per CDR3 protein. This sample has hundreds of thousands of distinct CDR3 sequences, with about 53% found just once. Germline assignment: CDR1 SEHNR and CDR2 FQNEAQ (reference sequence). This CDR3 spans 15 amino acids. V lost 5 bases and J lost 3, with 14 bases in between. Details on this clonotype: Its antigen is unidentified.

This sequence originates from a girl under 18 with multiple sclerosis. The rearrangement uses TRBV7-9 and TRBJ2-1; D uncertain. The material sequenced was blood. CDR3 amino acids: CASSQENSRYNEQFF. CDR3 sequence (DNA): TGTGCCAGCAGCCAAGAAAATTCTCGCTACAATGAGCAGTTCTTC.